The next 24 T cell receptor beta chains were all read from a single sample in a study of a mutant IDH1 vaccine in newly diagnosed glioma. Time point denoted: week 47, end of study. Each dose delivered 300 ug of mutant IDH1 20-mer peptide subcutaneously with imiquimod. Antigens of these TCRs are unknown. Here immunoSEQ multiplex PCR was the method, and the copy in TCRdb shows in-frame clones only, minus some. The table shows approximately 80,000 clones, with roughly four fifths occurring only once. Source: PBMCs, taken from a glioma patient whose treatment included an IDH1 peptide vaccine. These receptors were obtained from a man aged 40-49 years with glioma.

The chain links TRBV5-1 to TRBJ2-7, with D perhaps TRBD1 or TRBD2 (6 bases each). Germline lookup yields CDR1 SGHRS and CDR2 YFSETQ. The CDR3 length is 15 residues. The V and J ends lost 4 bases and 2 bases respectively, with 16 bases between them. The CDR3 reads CASSVAWGATYEQYF. The CDR3 region has the DNA TGCGCCAGCAGCGTGGCTTGGGGGGCAACCTACGAGCAGTACTTC.

J is TRBJ2-5 and V is TRBV5-5; D gene uncertain. Trimming took 1 base from V and 1 from J, leaving 14 bases between them. This CDR3 region has 16 residues. Looked up from germline, CDR1 is SGHKS and CDR2 is YYEKEE (reference sequence). The CDR3 coding sequence is TGTGCCAGCAGCTTGAGGGTCACAGTACCCCAAGAGACCCAGTACTTC. Translating gives CASSLRVTVPQETQYF.

The chain links TRBV5-1 to TRBJ2-5; TRBD1 matches 9 bases. The length of the CDR3 is 14 residues. Unmatched junction bases numbered 5, after V lost 4 bases and J lost 4 bases. In germline, CDR1 is SGHRS, CDR2 YFSETQ. CDR3 residues: CASSTGTGRETQYF. DNA of the CDR3: TGCGCCAGCAGCACAGGGACAGGGCGAGAGACCCAGTACTTC.

The chain has TRBV6-6 and TRBJ1-5; the match to TRBD1 covers 7 bases. Germline loops: CDR1 MNHNY, CDR2 SVGAGI (reference sequence). The CDR3 totals 14 residues. The junction had 9 bases not matched to a gene; V was cut back by 8 bases and J by 5 bases. The CDR3: CASWRTGEDQPQHF. The CDR3 DNA is TGTGCCAGCTGGCGGACAGGTGAAGATCAGCCCCAGCATTTT.

This chain joins TRBV28 and TRBJ2-1; D gene unclear. The CDR3 contains 12 residues. The V and J ends lost 2 bases and 10 bases respectively, with 9 bases between them. The V gene's germline CDR1 is MDHEN and CDR2 SYDVKM. The CDR3 region is CASSLPPIEQFF. CDR3 bases: TGTGCCAGCAGTTTACCCCCGATAGAGCAGTTCTTC.

The chain couples TRBV19 to TRBJ1-2, with TRBD1 as a possible D gene (5 bases). CDR1 is LNHDA and CDR2 is SQIVND in the germline V gene (reference sequence). CDR3 length: 12 amino acids. CDR3 amino acids: CASEGLYYGYTF. The CDR3, as DNA: TGTGCGTCCGAGGGGTTGTACTATGGCTACACCTTC. The full variable domain, with the rest looked up from reference TRBV19 and TRBJ1-2, is DGGITQSPKYLFRKEGQNVTLSCEQNLNHDAMYWYRQDPGQGLRLIYYSQIVNDFQKGDIAEGYSVSREKKESFPLTVTSAQKNPTAFYLCASEGLYYGYTFGSGTRLTVV.

This clone was detected once. The chain is built from TRBV5-4 and TRBJ1-5, with a possible D match to TRBD1 (5 bases). V was shortened by 0 bases and J by 6 bases, with 16 bases between the two germline ends. This CDR3 comprises 16 residues. The germline V gene has CDR1 SGHNT and CDR2 YYREEE (reference sequence). The CDR3 spells CASSLGPKGEAQPQHF. CDR3 in DNA: TGTGCCAGCAGCTTGGGGCCTAAAGGGGAGGCTCAGCCCCAGCATTTT.

The V gene is TRBV7-8, the J gene TRBJ2-5; possible D gene TRBD1, 6 bases. The better agreement between TRBJ2-7 and the DNA end casts doubt on the J call. Germline V gene sequence: CDR1 SGHVS, CDR2 FQNEAQ. The CDR3 runs to 15 residues. CDR3 protein: CASSPFLQGRNEQYF. The CDR3 region has the DNA TGTGCCAGCAGCCCGTTTCTCCAGGGGCGGAACGAGCAGTACTTC.

The chain recombines TRBV7-6 with TRBJ2-1; the D gene is possibly TRBD1 (7 bases). This CDR3 is built from 14 residues. Germline lookup yields CDR1 SGHVS and CDR2 FNYEAQ. V was trimmed by 2 bases and J by 9 bases, leaving 14 bases between them. This chain's CDR3 is CASSLKPGGFEQFF. As DNA, the CDR3 is TGTGCCAGCAGCTTAAAGCCAGGGGGGTTTGAGCAGTTCTTC.

V gene TRBV5-1 combines with J gene TRBJ2-4; 9 bases line up with TRBD2. V lost 1 base, J lost 4 bases, and 3 bases stayed unmatched. From germline, CDR1 is SGHRS and CDR2 YFSETQ. The CDR3 contains 15 residues. CDR3: CASSLRLAAKNIQYF. The CDR3 DNA is TGCGCCAGCAGCTTGAGACTAGCGGCTAAAAACATTCAGTACTTC.

The chain links TRBV5-6 to TRBJ2-3; 10 bases align to TRBD2. Germline loops: CDR1 SGHDT, CDR2 YYEEEE. J lost 3 bases, V lost 2 bases, and 9 bases had no gene match. The CDR3 has 17 residues. The CDR3 is CASSLELAGMGTDTQYF. For the CDR3, the DNA is TGTGCCAGCAGCTTAGAACTAGCGGGAATGGGTACAGATACGCAGTATTTT.

The chain carries TRBV11-3 and TRBJ1-2; unclear D gene. Trimming removed 4 bases from V and 1 base from J, with 4 bases in between. This CDR3 comprises 12 residues. Germline V gives CDR1 SGHNT, CDR2 YENEEA. The CDR3 reads CASSSGNYGYTF. CDR3 sequence (DNA): TGTGCCAGCAGCTCAGGTAACTATGGCTACACCTTC.

J is TRBJ1-2 and V is TRBV19; 7 nucleotides line up with TRBD1. The V gene's germline CDR1 is LNHDA and CDR2 SQIVND (reference sequence). CDR3 length equals 15 residues. J gave up 0 bases and V 4 bases, and 5 bases lay outside the gene matches. The CDR3 sequence: CASSRDRGANYGYTF. CDR3 DNA: TGTGCCAGTAGTAGGGACAGAGGCGCTAACTATGGCTACACCTTC.

The chain employs TRBV10-3 and TRBJ2-7; 8 positions match TRBD2. Germline V CDR1 and CDR2: ENHRY, SYGVKD. The CDR3 spans 14 residues. The V gene end was trimmed by 10 bases and the J gene end by 5 bases; junction bases not matched to a gene: 13. The CDR3 sequence: CASRGGPSLDEQYF. For the CDR3, the DNA is TGTGCCAGCCGGGGGGGGCCCTCTTTAGACGAGCAGTACTTC.

The chain carries TRBV28 and TRBJ1-6; D uncertain. CDR3 length: 14 residues. Germline CDR1 MDHEN, CDR2 SYDVKM. The ends were cut back, 6 bases at V and 5 bases at J, with 11 bases in the middle. The DNA for the CDR3 is TGTGCCAGCAGAGACGACGGGGATAATTCACCCCTCCACTTT. It specifies CASRDDGDNSPLHF.

This chain uses TRBV5-1 with TRBJ1-3, with 11 bases fitting TRBD1. CDR1 and CDR2 from the germline V gene are SGHRS and YFSETQ. The CDR3 loop spans 16 amino acids. The V segment lost 4 bases and the J segment 4 bases; nucleotides outside the gene matches: 7. CDR3 in amino acids: CASSTGQGARGNTIYF. DNA of the CDR3: TGCGCCAGCAGCACCGGACAGGGGGCTAGAGGAAACACCATATATTTT.

This clone is deemed medium-sized. The gene calls are TRBV6-5 and TRBJ1-1, with unresolved D. V lost 8 bases and J 8 bases, leaving 15 bases between the germline ends. This CDR3 region has 12 residues. Germline CDR1 MNHEY, CDR2 SVGAGI. The chain's CDR3 is CASLSYDGEAFF. For the CDR3, the DNA is TGTGCCAGCCTATCCTACGACGGGGAAGCTTTCTTT.

The chain couples TRBV18 to TRBJ2-3; 11 nucleotides align to TRBD2. This CDR3 is 17 amino acids long. Unmatched junction bases numbered 10, after V lost 0 bases and J lost 8 bases. Per the germline V gene, CDR1 is KGHSH and CDR2 is LQKENI. DNA for the CDR3: TGTGCCAGCTCACCACCGGTGGTAGCGGGGGGGCTTGGTACGCAGTATTTT. This translates into CASSPPVVAGGLGTQYF.

This clone was seen only once. This chain links TRBV23-1 with TRBJ1-4, with 8 bases lining up with TRBD1. TRBV23-1 is flagged as an ORF with uncertain function. This CDR3 comprises 20 residues. Germline trimming cut 5 bases from V and 6 bases from J; bases unmatched to any gene: 23. This CDR3 is CASSTPRGQEGLRCYEKLFF. CDR3 bases: TGCGCCAGCAGTACCCCGAGGGGACAGGAGGGGTTGAGGTGTTATGAAAAACTGTTTTTT.

The rearrangement joins TRBV2 to TRBJ1-6, with no clear D. Trimming removed 7 bases from V and 9 bases from J, with 16 bases in between. This CDR3 has 14 amino acids. CDR1 and CDR2 from the germline V gene are SNHLY and FYNNEI. CDR3 loop: CASNPALKGSPLHF. The CDR3 DNA reads TGTGCCAGCAACCCCGCACTTAAGGGTTCACCCCTCCACTTT.

This clone was detected only a few times. In DNA form, the CDR3 reads TGTGCCTCTTTTGACAGGGGGGATTACAATGAGCAGTTCTTC. Translated, it gives CASFDRGDYNEQFF. J is TRBJ2-1 and V is TRBV30, with 9 bases identical to TRBD1. The V and J ends lost 7 bases and 4 bases, in that order; junction bases with no gene match: 8. The CDR3 consists of 14 residues. CDR1 is GTSNPN and CDR2 is SVGIG in the germline V gene (reference sequence).

This chain joins TRBV28 and TRBJ2-2; TRBD1 or TRBD2 may be the D gene (6 bases each). The CDR3 length is 15 residues. Germline CDR1 reads MDHEN; CDR2 reads SYDVKM. V was clipped by 6 bases and J by 5 bases, with 16 bases between them. The CDR3 nucleotides read TGTGCCAGCAGCCCCGGGGGCCGGGGTACCGGGGAGCTGTTTTTT. Its protein product is CASSPGGRGTGELFF. Based on the CDR3 plus reference TRBV28 and TRBJ2-2, the full variable domain is DVKVTQSSRYLVKRTGEKVFLECVQDMDHENMFWYRQDPGLGLRLIYFSYDVKMKEKGDIPEGYSVSREKKERFSLILESASTNQTSMYLCASSPGGRGTGELFFGEGSRLTVL.

V gene TRBV7-6 combines with J gene TRBJ2-7; possibly TRBD2 for D (5 bases). Germline V gene data show CDR1 as SGHVS and CDR2 as FNYEAQ. Trimming took off 1 base at V and 7 bases at J, with 14 bases between the two ends. The CDR3 contains 14 residues. In DNA form, the CDR3 reads TGTGCCAGCAGCTTAGGTCCGGGGATAGGAGAGCAGTACTTC. Translated: CASSLGPGIGEQYF.

This rearrangement joins TRBV14 to TRBJ1-5; the D is unclear. Trimming shortened V by 0 bases and J by 0 bases, and 9 bases separated the two germline ends. The CDR3 has 16 residues. Germline V gene data show CDR1 as SGHDN and CDR2 as FVKESK. The CDR3 reads CASSQESGYSNQPQHF. CDR3 nucleotides: TGTGCCAGCAGCCAAGAGTCAGGCTATAGCAATCAGCCCCAGCATTTT.